Listed below are T cell receptor beta chains from one sample, sequenced in a study of blood T cell repertoires in COVID-19. Here immunoSEQ multiplex PCR was the method, and the copy in TCRdb shows in-frame clones only, minus some. Of about 150,000 clones in the sample, just over 85% were seen once. Sequencing used peripheral blood. Receptors were obtained from a man in his forties or fifties with active or convalescent COVID-19. CDR3s include the opening cysteine and the closing phenylalanine or tryptophan. D genes are given only for firm matches. A row's size may be missing; if present it is once, few, many or a size class.

D,V,size,J,CDR3,DNA
TRBD1,TRBV24-1,.,TRBJ1-2,CATSAQGEIYGYTF,TGTGCCACCAGTGCTCAGGGGGAGATCTATGGCTACACCTTC
.,TRBV15,.,TRBJ1-3,CATSPGGRDTIYF,TGTGCCACCAGCCCGGGAGGGCGAGACACCATATATTTT
.,TRBV7-9,.,TRBJ2-5,CASSLGVTARETQYF,TGTGCCAGCAGCTTAGGCGTCACTGCCCGGGAGACCCAGTACTTC
TRBD1,TRBV5-1,.,TRBJ1-3,CASRQTGGTSGNTIYF,TGCGCCAGCCGACAGACAGGGGGCACCTCTGGAAACACCATATATTTT
TRBD2,TRBV14,.,TRBJ2-1,CASSPLGLAVLEQFF,TGTGCCAGCAGCCCCCTCGGGCTAGCGGTGCTCGAGCAGTTCTTC
TRBD2,TRBV28,.,TRBJ2-7,CASSPTGLAGTREQYF,TGTGCCAGCAGTCCCACCGGACTAGCGGGCACTAGGGAGCAGTACTTC
.,TRBV19,.,TRBJ2-3,CASSIGLTDTQYF,TGTGCCAGTAGTATAGGGCTCACAGATACGCAGTATTTT
.,TRBV9,few,TRBJ1-4,CASSLEGENEKLFF,TGTGCCAGCTCCCTAGAGGGAGAAAATGAAAAACTGTTTTTT
.,TRBV7-2,.,TRBJ2-3,CASSLGPTNTDTQYF,TGTGCCAGCAGCTTGGGCCCAACGAACACAGATACGCAGTATTTT
TRBD1,TRBV6-1,few,TRBJ1-5,CASSDEGQGHLQPQHF,TGTGCCAGCAGTGATGAGGGACAGGGGCATCTTCAGCCCCAGCATTTT
TRBD2,TRBV5-1,.,TRBJ2-3,CASSWGGASSTDTQYF,TGCGCCAGCAGCTGGGGAGGGGCGTCTAGCACAGATACGCAGTATTTT
.,TRBV11-1,.,TRBJ2-3,CASSPRDTQYF,TGTGCCAGCAGCCCCCGGGATACGCAGTATTTT
.,TRBV18,few,TRBJ1-2,CASSPTAGAGGYTF,TGTGCCAGCTCGCCCACGGCGGGGGCCGGGGGCTACACCTTC
.,TRBV4-2,few,TRBJ1-5,CASSQATIRAQPQHF,TGTGCCAGCAGCCAAGCCACGATCAGGGCTCAGCCCCAGCATTTT
TRBD1,TRBV24-1,once,TRBJ1-2,CATSEPGTGKGYTF,TGTGCCACCAGTGAGCCCGGGACAGGGAAGGGCTACACCTTC
TRBD2,TRBV5-1,.,TRBJ2-3,CASSAGLAGNTDTQYF,TGCGCCAGCAGCGCCGGACTAGCGGGGAACACAGATACGCAGTATTTT
.,TRBV19,.,TRBJ1-6,CASSLGGTNSPLHF,TGTGCCAGTAGTCTCGGGGGTACCAATTCACCCCTCCACTTT
.,TRBV19,.,TRBJ1-4,CASSAYRETNEKLFF,TGTGCCAGTAGTGCCTACAGGGAGACTAATGAAAAACTGTTTTTT
.,TRBV2,.,TRBJ2-3,CASSELAANTDTQYF,TGTGCCAGCAGTGAATTGGCGGCTAACACAGATACGCAGTATTTT
.,TRBV11-2,.,TRBJ2-2,CASSLVLNTGELFF,TGTGCCAGCAGCTTAGTTCTGAACACCGGGGAGCTGTTTTTT
TRBD2,TRBV6-1,few,TRBJ2-2,CASSARLAGEHTNTGELFF,TGTGCCAGCAGTGCCCGACTAGCGGGGGAGCATACGAACACCGGGGAGCTGTTTTTT
TRBD1,TRBV3-1/TRBV3-2,.,TRBJ1-2,CASSQTGVEYGYTF,TGTGCCAGCAGCCAAACAGGGGTTGAGTATGGCTACACCTTC
.,TRBV10-3,.,TRBJ1-1,CAIKSTGVNTEAFF,TGTGCCATCAAGAGCACAGGAGTTAACACTGAAGCTTTCTTT